Listed below are T cell receptor beta chains from one sample, sequenced in a study of blood T cell repertoires in COVID-19. The assay was immunoSEQ multiplex PCR, and TCRdb's table has in-frame clones only and misses some. The table records over 300,000 clones, roughly 90% of them present only once. Sequenced: peripheral blood. These receptors were taken from a man aged 18 to 30 with active or convalescent COVID-19. Both conserved end residues are part of each CDR3. Size values are once, few and many counts, or a class for expanded clones, and some rows have none.

size: NA; V: TRBV9; length: 15; CDR3: CASSVDPGAGNTIYF
size: NA; V: TRBV7-3; length: 16; CDR3: CASSLRGWQYTDTQYF
size: NA; V: TRBV6-5; length: 13; CDR3: CASTSSSTDTQYF
size: NA; V: TRBV5-3; length: 17; CDR3: CARSARTSGLSTDTQYF
size: NA; V: TRBV28; length: 18; CDR3: CASSRFGSRSRGMDTQYF
size: NA; V: TRBV11-3; length: 14; CDR3: CASSLSGGYNEQFF
size: NA; V: TRBV4-2; length: 15; CDR3: CASSQDRGVGNTIYF
size: once; V: TRBV7-9; length: 11; CDR3: CASSPMSEQYF
size: NA; V: TRBV28; length: 16; CDR3: CASSPHRTANTGELFF
size: NA; V: TRBV5-1; length: 11; CDR3: CASSQEHEQYF
size: NA; V: TRBV19; length: 15; CDR3: CASRSSGSPVDEQFF
size: NA; V: TRBV28; length: 15; CDR3: CASSSIPGYNTEAFF
size: NA; V: TRBV24-1; length: 15; CDR3: CATSESTEYNEKLFF
size: NA; V: TRBV27; length: 16; CDR3: CASSLLHRPGGSGYTF
size: NA; V: TRBV6-5; length: 13; CDR3: CASSTVAGATQYF
size: NA; V: TRBV7-3; length: 14; CDR3: CASSPGREGTEAFF